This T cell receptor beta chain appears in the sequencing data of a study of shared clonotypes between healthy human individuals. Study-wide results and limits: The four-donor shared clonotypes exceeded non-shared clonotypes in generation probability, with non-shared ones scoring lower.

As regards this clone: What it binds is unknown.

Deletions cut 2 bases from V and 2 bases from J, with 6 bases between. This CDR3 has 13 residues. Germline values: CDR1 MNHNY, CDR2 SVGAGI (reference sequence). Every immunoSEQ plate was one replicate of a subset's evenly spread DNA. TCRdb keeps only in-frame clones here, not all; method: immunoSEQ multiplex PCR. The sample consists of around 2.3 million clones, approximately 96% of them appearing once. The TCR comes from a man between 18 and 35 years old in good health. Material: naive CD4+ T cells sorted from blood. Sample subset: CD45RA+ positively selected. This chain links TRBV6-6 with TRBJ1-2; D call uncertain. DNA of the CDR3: TGTGCCAGCAGTTACGGGAGGAACTATGGCTACACCTTC. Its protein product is CASSYGRNYGYTF.